The 7 T cell receptor beta chains below all came from one sample that was sequenced in a study of tumor-infiltrating lymphocytes in primary liver carcinoma. The approximately 20-31 mg bulk tissue piece was not sorted before simultaneous RNA and DNA extraction. Production of TCR beta cDNA used around 0.45 ug total RNA together with a constant-region primer. Three nested multiplex PCR rounds of slightly modified ARM-PCR generated TCR beta libraries. Primers for the first two PCR rounds were TRBV1-TRBV30 forward primers and a C-beta reverse primer (roughly 10 cycles per round). One entry per CDR3 protein results from TCRdb running MiXCR on the multiplex PCR reads. The sample has 150,000 to 200,000 distinct CDR3 sequences, about 82% seen once. Input material: tumor tissue from primary liver carcinoma. The source is a man in his forties with primary liver carcinoma and hepatitis B virus infection.

DNA of the CDR3: TGCAGCGTTGCCGGGGGCTGGTGCATGGACACTGAAGCTTTCTTT. Translating it yields CSVAGGWCMDTEAFF. This chain joins TRBV29-1 and TRBJ1-1; TRBD1 is a possible D gene (6 bases). The CDR3 runs to 15 residues. The germline CDR1 and CDR2 sequences are SQVTM and ANQGSEA. The V end lost 4 bases, the J end lost 3 bases, and 18 bases lay between the germline ends.

The chain joins TRBV5-6 to TRBJ1-2, with 8 nucleotides matching TRBD1. Germline-derived CDR1 and CDR2 are SGHDT and YYEEEE. V lost 6 bases to trimming and J lost 2 bases; unmatched junction nucleotides: 6. The CDR3 runs 14 residues. CDR3 region: CASIGTGGNYGYTF. The CDR3 DNA sequence: TGTGCCAGCATCGGGACAGGAGGAAACTATGGCTACACCTTC.

Remarks on this clonotype: A read error may be the cause here, since a much bigger clone is one base away. The chain links TRBV7-9 to TRBJ1-6; no reliable D call. Trimming removed 4 bases from V and 6 bases from J, with 10 bases in between. CDR1 is SEHNR, CDR2 FQNEAQ, per germline (reference sequence). The CDR3 consists of 14 residues. The CDR3 DNA sequence: TGTGCCAGCAGCTCCGTGACACCTAATTCACCCCTCCACTTT. It codes for CASSSVTPNSPLHF.

On this clonotype: At one end the junction does not follow the germline gene, possibly because of a read error. The chain links TRBV4-2 to TRBJ2-3; 10 bases align to TRBD2. The CDR3 spans 18 residues. CDR1 is LGHNA and CDR2 is YNFKEQ in the germline V gene. CDR3 protein: CASSQVEGDSGGTDTQYF. CDR3 bases: TGTGCCAGTAGCCAAGTTGAGGGTGATAGCGGGGGGACAGATACGCAGTATTTT.

Notes on this clonotype: No conserved phenylalanine or tryptophan ends this CDR3, so it is likely a read error. The chain has TRBV2 and TRBJ2-1; 11 positions match TRBD2. Germline V gene lookup returns CDR1 SNHLY and CDR2 FYNNEI. The trim removed 6 bases at V and 5 bases at J, leaving 6 bases unmatched. The CDR3 runs to 15 residues. CDR3 coding DNA: TGTGCCAGCAGGTCCCGACTAGCGGGAAACAATGAGCAGTTCTCC. This encodes CASRSRLAGNNEQFS.

This rearrangement joins TRBV6-6 to TRBJ2-6, with D possibly TRBD1 on 6 matching bases. Deletions cut 9 bases from V and 4 bases from J, with 16 bases between. This CDR3 has 15 amino acids. The germline CDR1 and CDR2 sequences are MNHNY and SVGAGI (reference sequence). The CDR3 sequence is CASNSQGTGANVLTF. The CDR3 region has the DNA TGTGCCAGTAACTCCCAGGGGACGGGGGCCAACGTCCTGACTTTC.

In the case of this clonotype: The junction departs from germline at one end; a sequencing error may be responsible. The chain has TRBV12-3 or TRBV12-4 and TRBJ1-5, with D unresolved. The CDR3 loop spans 13 amino acids. The CDR3 loop reads CASSSTSDQPQHF. DNA of the CDR3: TGTGCCAGTAGTTCAACTAGCGATCAGCCCCAGCATTTT.